Listed here is a single T cell receptor beta chain. Antigen specificity is unknown. Other DNA sequences within the sample encode an identical CDR3. The data derive from a study of shared clonotypes between healthy human individuals. Authors' analysis steps: ImmunoSEQ sequences covered only the junction and lacked quality scores; filtering therefore differed. Method: immunoSEQ multiplex PCR; TCRdb's copy keeps in-frame clones and lacks some. V and J calls plus clone size are reproduced from that table; the DNA served to infer D and trimming. The table shows about 2.2 million clones, with over 85% occurring only once. Only CD45RO-negative cells positively selected for CCR7 counted as naive CD8 cells, so terminally differentiated effector memory CD45RA+ cells were excluded. V dropped 3 bases and J dropped 7 bases, with 7 bases sitting between them. Germline CDR1 reads MDHEN; CDR2 reads SYDVKM. The CDR3 length is 11 residues.

Study observations and caveats: Clonotype sharing among donors likely depends on sequencing depth. A handful of donors showed sharing of approximately 5% of naive CD4 clonotypes. As a rule, naive subsets had a larger estimated richness than memory subsets.

The chain has TRBV28 and TRBJ2-7, with D tentatively TRBD1 or TRBD2 (5 bases each). The clonotype was recovered from a man aged 18-30 years in good health. Some clones in this sample may be carry-over from other donors' samples. The sequenced sample consisted of naive CD8+ T cells from PBMCs. CDR3 nucleotides: TGTGCCAGCAGTTTCTGGGGGGAGCAGTACTTC. Its protein product is CASSFWGEQYF.